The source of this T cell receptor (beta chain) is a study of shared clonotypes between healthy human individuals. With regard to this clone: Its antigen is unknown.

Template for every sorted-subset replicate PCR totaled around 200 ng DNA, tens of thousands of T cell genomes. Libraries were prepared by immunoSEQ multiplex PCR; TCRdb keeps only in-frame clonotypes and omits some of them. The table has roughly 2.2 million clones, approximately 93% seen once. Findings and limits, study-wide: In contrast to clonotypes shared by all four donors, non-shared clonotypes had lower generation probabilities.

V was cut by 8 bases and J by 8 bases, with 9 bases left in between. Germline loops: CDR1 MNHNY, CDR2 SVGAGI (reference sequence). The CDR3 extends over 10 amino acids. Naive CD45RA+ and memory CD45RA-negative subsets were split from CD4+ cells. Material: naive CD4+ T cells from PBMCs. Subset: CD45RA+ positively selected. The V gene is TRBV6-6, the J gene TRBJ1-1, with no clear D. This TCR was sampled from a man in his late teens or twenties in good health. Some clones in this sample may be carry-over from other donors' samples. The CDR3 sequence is CASPKGEAFF. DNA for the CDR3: TGTGCCAGCCCCAAAGGAGAAGCTTTCTTT.